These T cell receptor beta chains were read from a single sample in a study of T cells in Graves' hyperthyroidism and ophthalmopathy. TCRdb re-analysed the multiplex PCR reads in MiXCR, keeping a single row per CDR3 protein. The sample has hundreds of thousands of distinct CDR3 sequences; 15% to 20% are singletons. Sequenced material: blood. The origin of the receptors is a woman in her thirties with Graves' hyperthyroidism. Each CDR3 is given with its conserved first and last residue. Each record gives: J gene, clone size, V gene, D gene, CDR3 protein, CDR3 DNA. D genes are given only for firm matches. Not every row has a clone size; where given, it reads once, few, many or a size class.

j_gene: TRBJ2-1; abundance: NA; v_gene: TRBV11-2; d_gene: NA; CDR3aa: CASSLPPHLGQFF; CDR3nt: TGTGCCAGCAGCTTACCCCCCCATTTGGGGCAGTTCTTC
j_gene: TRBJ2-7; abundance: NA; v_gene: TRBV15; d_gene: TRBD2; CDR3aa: CATSRAASGVAYEQYF; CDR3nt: TGTGCCACCAGCAGAGCGGCTAGCGGGGTTGCCTACGAGCAGTACTTC
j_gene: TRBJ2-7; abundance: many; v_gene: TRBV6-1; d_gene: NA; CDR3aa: CASSTPSGLPYEQYF; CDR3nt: TGTGCCAGCAGTACTCCCTCGGGACTCCCCTACGAGCAGTACTTC
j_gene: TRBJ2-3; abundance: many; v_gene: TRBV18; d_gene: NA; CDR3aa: CASSPRSGSTDTQYF; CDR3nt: TGTGCCAGCTCACCTCGTAGCGGATCCACAGATACGCAGTATTTT
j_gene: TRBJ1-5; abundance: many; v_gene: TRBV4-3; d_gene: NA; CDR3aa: CASSQDSGNQPQHF; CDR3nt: TGCGCCAGCAGCCAAGACTCGGGGAATCAGCCCCAGCATTTT
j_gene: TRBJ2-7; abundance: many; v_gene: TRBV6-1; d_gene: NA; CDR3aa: CASRPSGRGLYEQYF; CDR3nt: TGTGCCAGCAGACCCTCTGGGAGGGGGCTATACGAGCAGTACTTC
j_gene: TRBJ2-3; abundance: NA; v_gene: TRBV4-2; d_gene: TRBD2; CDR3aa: CASSQEVLAGTDTQYF; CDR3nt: TGTGCCAGCAGCCAAGAAGTGCTAGCGGGCACAGATACGCAGTATTTT
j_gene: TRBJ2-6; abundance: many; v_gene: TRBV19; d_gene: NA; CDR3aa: CASSSDYYRSGANVLTF; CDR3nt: TGTGCCAGTAGTTCCGATTACTACAGGTCTGGGGCCAACGTCCTGACTTTC
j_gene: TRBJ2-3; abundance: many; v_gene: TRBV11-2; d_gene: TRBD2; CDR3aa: CASSASGPSTDTQYF; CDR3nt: TGTGCCAGCAGCGCTAGCGGACCTAGCACAGATACGCAGTATTTT
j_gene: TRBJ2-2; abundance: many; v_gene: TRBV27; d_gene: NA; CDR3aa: CASSLNGANTGELFF; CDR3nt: TGTGCCAGCAGCTTAAACGGAGCGAACACCGGGGAGCTGTTTTTT
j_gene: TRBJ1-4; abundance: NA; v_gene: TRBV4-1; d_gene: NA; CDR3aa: CASSQGQGQREKLFF; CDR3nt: TGCGCCAGCAGTCAGGGCCAGGGACAAAGGGAAAAACTGTTTTTT
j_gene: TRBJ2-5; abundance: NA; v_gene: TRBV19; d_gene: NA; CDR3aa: CASSIMAGETQYF; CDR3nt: TGTGCCAGTAGTATAATGGCGGGAGAGACCCAGTACTTC
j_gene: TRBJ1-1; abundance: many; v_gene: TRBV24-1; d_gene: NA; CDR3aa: CATRSLFGTEAFF; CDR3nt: TGTGCCACCAGGAGCTTGTTTGGGACTGAAGCTTTCTTT
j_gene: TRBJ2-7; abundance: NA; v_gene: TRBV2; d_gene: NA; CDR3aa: CASSEIGQRAYEQYF; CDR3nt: TGTGCCAGCAGTGAAATTGGCCAGCGGGCCTACGAGCAGTACTTC
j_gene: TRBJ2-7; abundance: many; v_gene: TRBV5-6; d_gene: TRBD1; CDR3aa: CASAAPGQGFHEQYF; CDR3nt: TGTGCCAGCGCCGCACCGGGACAGGGGTTTCACGAGCAGTACTTC
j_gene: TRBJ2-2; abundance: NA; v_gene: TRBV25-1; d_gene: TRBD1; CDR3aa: CASSVRGQPNTGELFF; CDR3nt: TGTGCCAGCAGTGTTAGGGGACAGCCGAACACCGGGGAGCTGTTTTTT
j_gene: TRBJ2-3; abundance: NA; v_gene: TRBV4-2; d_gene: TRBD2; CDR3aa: CASSQAGAGGADTQYF; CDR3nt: TGTGCCAGCAGCCAAGCGGGAGCGGGAGGGGCAGATACGCAGTATTTT
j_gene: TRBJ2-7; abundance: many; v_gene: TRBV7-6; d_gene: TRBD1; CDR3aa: CASRGDSRSEQYF; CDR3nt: TGTGCCAGCAGGGGGGACAGTCGTTCCGAGCAGTACTTC
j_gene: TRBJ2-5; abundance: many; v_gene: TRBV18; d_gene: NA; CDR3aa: CASSPDSKETQYF; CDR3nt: TGTGCCAGCTCACCTGACAGTAAAGAGACCCAGTACTTC
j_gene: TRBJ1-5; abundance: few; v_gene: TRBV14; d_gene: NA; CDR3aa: CASSQGDGQPQHF; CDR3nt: TGTGCCAGCAGCCAAGGAGACGGTCAGCCCCAGCATTTT
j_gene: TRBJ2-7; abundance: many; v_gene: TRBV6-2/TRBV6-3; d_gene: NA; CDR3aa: CASSNPSTVYYEQYF; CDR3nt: TGTGCCAGCAGTAACCCCTCGACGGTCTACTACGAGCAGTACTTC
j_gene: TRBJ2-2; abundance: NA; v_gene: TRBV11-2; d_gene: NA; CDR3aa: CASTIGGELFF; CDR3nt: TGTGCCAGCACCATCGGCGGGGAGCTGTTTTTT
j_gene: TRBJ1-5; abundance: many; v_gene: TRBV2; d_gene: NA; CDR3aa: CASSEERGAGHNQPQHF; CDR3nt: TGTGCCAGCAGTGAAGAACGGGGGGCGGGACACAATCAGCCCCAGCATTTT
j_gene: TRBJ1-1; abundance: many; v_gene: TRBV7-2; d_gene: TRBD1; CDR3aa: CASSRMTGGNTEAFF; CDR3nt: TGTGCCAGCAGCCGGATGACAGGGGGAAACACTGAAGCTTTCTTT
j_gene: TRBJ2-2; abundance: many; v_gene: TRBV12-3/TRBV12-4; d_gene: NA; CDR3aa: CASRGQSTGELFF; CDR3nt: TGTGCCAGCAGAGGACAGTCCACCGGGGAGCTGTTTTTT
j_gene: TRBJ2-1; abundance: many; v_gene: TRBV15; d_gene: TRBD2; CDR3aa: CATSRVPSGSSYNEQFF; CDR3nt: TGTGCCACCAGCAGAGTCCCTAGCGGGAGCTCCTACAATGAGCAGTTCTTC
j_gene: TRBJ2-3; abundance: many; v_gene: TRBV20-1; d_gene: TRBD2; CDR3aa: CSASSREGGPDTQYF; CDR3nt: TGCAGTGCTTCATCGCGGGAGGGGGGCCCAGATACGCAGTATTTT